Listed below are T cell receptor beta chains from one sample, sequenced in a study of beta chain features in type 1 diabetes. The protocol was immunoSEQ multiplex PCR, while the TCRdb copy is restricted to in-frame clones and leaves out a portion. The sample consists of about 260,000 clones, about a fifth of them appearing once. Sequenced input: naive CD4+ T cells from blood. All receptors come from a woman between 40 and 55 years old with type 1 diabetes. Each CDR3 is given without its conserved first and last residue. The D gene is left open where the match is weak. Where a row states a size, it is once, few, many or the class of an expanded clone; other rows omit it.

V gene: TRBV6-6
clone size: .
D gene: TRBD2
CDR3 length: 14
CDR3 protein: ASSYSGTSGSYEQY

V gene: TRBV7-2
clone size: .
D gene: TRBD2
CDR3 length: 13
CDR3 protein: ASSFAGGPGETQY

V gene: TRBV7-9
clone size: .
D gene: TRBD1
CDR3 length: 12
CDR3 protein: ASSVLDRGNEQF

V gene: TRBV5-4
clone size: few
D gene: TRBD2
CDR3 length: 14
CDR3 protein: ASSQSTSGIEETQY

V gene: TRBV7-9
clone size: .
D gene: TRBD1
CDR3 length: 14
CDR3 protein: ASSFGQAVDTDTQY

V gene: TRBV5-4
clone size: few
D gene: .
CDR3 length: 14
CDR3 protein: ASSLTGRVMNTEAF

V gene: TRBV25-1
clone size: .
D gene: .
CDR3 length: 14
CDR3 protein: ASSESGFLAKNIQY

V gene: TRBV7-2
clone size: .
D gene: .
CDR3 length: 13
CDR3 protein: ASSATNPSTDTQY

V gene: TRBV30
clone size: .
D gene: TRBD1
CDR3 length: 12
CDR3 protein: AWKVAGGAYGYT

V gene: TRBV4-1
clone size: .
D gene: .
CDR3 length: 13
CDR3 protein: ASSHPGPPGYEQY

V gene: TRBV30
clone size: few
D gene: TRBD1
CDR3 length: 13
CDR3 protein: AYTSGQTNTGELF

V gene: TRBV15
clone size: few
D gene: .
CDR3 length: 12
CDR3 protein: ATSRAGAGNTIY

V gene: TRBV5-4
clone size: .
D gene: TRBD1
CDR3 length: 12
CDR3 protein: ASSSTGPAETQY

V gene: TRBV7-9
clone size: few
D gene: .
CDR3 length: 13
CDR3 protein: ASSPGGQGKRPQH

V gene: TRBV9
clone size: .
D gene: .
CDR3 length: 14
CDR3 protein: ASSPLAGQGTDTQY

V gene: TRBV14
clone size: few
D gene: .
CDR3 length: 15
CDR3 protein: ASSKTTGTTTNYGYT

V gene: TRBV6-6
clone size: .
D gene: .
CDR3 length: 12
CDR3 protein: ASITGPSNQPQH

V gene: TRBV4-2
clone size: .
D gene: .
CDR3 length: 14
CDR3 protein: ASSQESGQTNEKLF

V gene: TRBV2
clone size: few
D gene: TRBD1
CDR3 length: 12
CDR3 protein: ASSPDRGPYEQY

V gene: TRBV2
clone size: few
D gene: TRBD2
CDR3 length: 13
CDR3 protein: ASRAGTSALGEQF

V gene: TRBV7-3
clone size: .
D gene: .
CDR3 length: 13
CDR3 protein: ASSPDGGAPYGYT

V gene: TRBV30
clone size: few
D gene: .
CDR3 length: 12
CDR3 protein: AWKGMHRNNEQF

V gene: TRBV2
clone size: few
D gene: .
CDR3 length: 11
CDR3 protein: ASGDSEGLPQH

V gene: TRBV4-3
clone size: few
D gene: TRBD2
CDR3 length: 15
CDR3 protein: ASSQAPRRGGGGTQY

V gene: TRBV7-9
clone size: few
D gene: TRBD1
CDR3 length: 12
CDR3 protein: ASRIGTVNEKLF

V gene: TRBV15
clone size: few
D gene: .
CDR3 length: 13
CDR3 protein: ATSRGAGINYGYT